The 7 T cell receptor beta chains listed next were all sequenced from one sample in a study of hypomethylating agent response in myelodysplastic syndrome (dated by TCRdb to 2020 to 2022). Libraries were made using the immunoSEQ multiplex PCR assay. TCRdb carries this immuneACCESS record with in-frame sequences only. Its versions omit some clonotypes, under half of them owing to an unresolved V gene in the studies checked, with the rest unexplained. Here the sample has roughly 1,200 clones; about 77% occur a single time. The top ten clonotypes cover around 21% of the sample. This specimen was bone marrow, taken before or after starting hypomethylating agent treatment for myelodysplastic syndrome (not recorded which). The receptors come from a human donor with myelodysplastic syndrome.

CDR3 protein: CASSEEPGTYEQYF. The CDR3 nucleotides are TGCGCCAGCAGTGAAGAACCAGGGACCTACGAGCAGTACTTC. The rearrangement joins TRBV10-2 to TRBJ2-7; possible D gene TRBD1, 5 bases. V was shortened by 3 bases and J by 2 bases, with 11 bases between the two germline ends. Germline CDR1 is WSHSY and CDR2 is SAAADI. This CDR3 is built from 14 residues.

The chain carries TRBV30 and TRBJ1-1; D is perhaps TRBD1 (5 bases). Germline V gives CDR1 GTSNPN, CDR2 SVGIG (reference sequence). Trimming cost V 4 bases and J 1 base, with 13 bases left between them. The length of the CDR3 is 14 residues. The chain's CDR3 is CAWMYGGSNTEAFF. In DNA, the CDR3 is TGTGCCTGGATGTATGGGGGATCGAACACTGAAGCTTTCTTT.

In its sample, this clone ranks as large (0.1 to 1%). The chain carries TRBV28 and TRBJ1-1, with no clear D. Trimming left V 5 bases short and J 5 bases short, with 18 bases between. CDR1 and CDR2 (germline): MDHEN, SYDVKM. CDR3 length equals 15 residues. DNA of the CDR3: TGTGCCAGCAGTCCCGAACAAGCCGTGGCTACTGAAGCTTTCTTT. Amino acids: CASSPEQAVATEAFF.

The chain links TRBV18 to TRBJ2-5, with D possibly TRBD1 on 5 matching bases. The CDR3 runs 15 residues. Trimming pared 6 bases from V and 3 bases from J, leaving 17 bases between. Germline loops: CDR1 KGHSH, CDR2 LQKENI. The DNA for the CDR3 is TGTGCCAGCTCCCAAAGGGGTCTCCAGGAAGAGACCCAGTACTTC. It is translated as CASSQRGLQEETQYF.

The chain joins TRBV27 to TRBJ2-2, with 7 bases identical to TRBD2. The germline CDR1 and CDR2 sequences are MNHEY and SMNVEV (reference sequence). The CDR3 totals 14 residues. Losses at the gene ends were 6 bases for V and 4 bases for J; bases not matched to a gene: 5. CDR3 in DNA: TGTGCCAGCAGAACCGGGACTACCACCGGGGAGCTGTTTTTT. Residues: CASRTGTTTGELFF.

J is TRBJ1-2 and V is TRBV6-9, with 9 bases lining up with TRBD1. Trimming at V came to 5 bases and at J to 2 bases, leaving 9 bases not matched to a gene. Germline-derived CDR1 and CDR2 are MNHGY and SVAAGI. There are 16 residues in the CDR3. The CDR3 DNA sequence: TGTGCCAGCAGTCTACAAACCGGGACAGGGAACTATGGCTACACCTTC. Amino acid sequence: CASSLQTGTGNYGYTF.

V usage is TRBV6-6 and J usage is TRBJ1-2; D may be TRBD1 (5 bases). With 10 bases removed from V and 4 bases from J, the gap between germline ends came to 10 bases. Germline-derived CDR1 and CDR2 are MNHNY and SVGAGI (reference sequence). The CDR3 is 11 amino acids. The CDR3 DNA sequence: TGTGCCACAGACGACAGCTATGGCTACACCTTC. Residues: CATDDSYGYTF.